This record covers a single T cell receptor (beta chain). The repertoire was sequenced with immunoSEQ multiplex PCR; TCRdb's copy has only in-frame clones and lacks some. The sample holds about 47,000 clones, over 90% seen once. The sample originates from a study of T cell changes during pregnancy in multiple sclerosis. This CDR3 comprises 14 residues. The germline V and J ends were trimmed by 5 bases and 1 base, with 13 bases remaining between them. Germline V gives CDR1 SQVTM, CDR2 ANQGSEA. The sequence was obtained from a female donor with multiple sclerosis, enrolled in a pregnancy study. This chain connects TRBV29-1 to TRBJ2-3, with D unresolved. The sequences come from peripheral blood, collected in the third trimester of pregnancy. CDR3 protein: CSVIVRVGTDTQYF. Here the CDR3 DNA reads TGCAGCGTTATCGTTCGGGTCGGCACAGATACGCAGTATTTT.